A single sample gave rise to the 18 T cell receptor beta chains below, sequenced in a study of blood T cell repertoires in COVID-19. TCRdb's table, derived via immunoSEQ multiplex PCR, lists solely in-frame clones and lacks some. The sample holds 250,000 to 350,000 clones, roughly nine tenths seen once. The sequencing sample was made of peripheral blood. The source of these receptors is a woman in her 30s with COVID-19, enrolled during active disease.

The rearrangement uses TRBV5-6 and TRBJ1-1, with no clear D. V was clipped by 1 base and J by 4 bases, with 11 bases between them. Germline V lookup: CDR1 SGHDT, CDR2 YYEEEE. This CDR3 region has 14 residues. CDR3 amino acids: CASSLTLKSTEAFF. For the CDR3, the DNA is TGTGCCAGCAGCTTGACCCTAAAGAGCACTGAAGCTTTCTTT.

This chain joins TRBV19 and TRBJ2-7; 9 positions match TRBD2. Germline V lookup: CDR1 LNHDA, CDR2 SQIVND (reference sequence). V dropped 0 bases and J dropped 2; count of bases not matched to a gene: 8. This CDR3 comprises 17 residues. The CDR3 region has the DNA TGTGCCAGTAGTATAGACACCGTAGCGGGAGTCGCCTACGAGCAGTACTTC. It is translated as CASSIDTVAGVAYEQYF.

The V and J genes are TRBV6-4 and TRBJ1-6; TRBD1 might be the D (6 bases). This CDR3 is 13 amino acids long. Germline CDR1 and CDR2: MRHNA and SNTAGT. V gave up 4 bases and J gave up 10 bases, with 11 bases separating them. CDR3 in amino acids: CASSVEGGSPLHF. The DNA for the CDR3 is TGTGCCAGCAGTGTGGAGGGGGGGTCACCCCTCCACTTT.

This clone was recorded once. The chain employs TRBV19 and TRBJ2-3, with unresolved D. The CDR3 is made up of 13 amino acids. Looked up from germline, CDR1 is LNHDA and CDR2 is SQIVND (reference sequence). V gave up 8 bases and J gave up 3 bases, with 12 bases separating them. As DNA, the CDR3 is TGTGCCAGTTCCATGGTTCTAACAGATACGCAGTATTTT. Translated, it gives CASSMVLTDTQYF.

The count of this clone is one. The CDR3 DNA reads as TGTGCCAGCAGCCCCCGGGAGCGTCAACAAGAGACCCAGTACTTC. As protein: CASSPRERQQETQYF. The rearrangement joins TRBV7-2 to TRBJ2-5, with a possible D match to TRBD2 (6 bases). Trimming took 5 bases from V and 2 from J, leaving 15 bases between them. The CDR3 runs to 15 residues. Germline CDR1 reads SGHTA; CDR2 reads FQGNSA. Complete variable domain (other parts from reference TRBV7-2 and TRBJ2-5): GAGVSQSPSNKVTEKGKDVELRCDPISGHTALYWYRQSLGQGLEFLIYFQGNSAPDKSGLPSDRFSAERTGGSVSTLTIQRTQQEDSAVYLCASSPRERQQETQYFGPGTRLLVL.

This chain uses TRBV7-9 with TRBJ2-5; D is possibly TRBD2 (5 bases). V dropped 1 base and J dropped 5 bases, with 14 bases sitting between them. The CDR3 runs 15 residues. Germline CDR1 reads SEHNR; CDR2 reads FQNEAQ (reference sequence). DNA for the CDR3: TGTGCCAGCAGCTTAGATTTCGGGGAGTGGGAGACCCAGTACTTC. This translates into CASSLDFGEWETQYF. The full variable domain, rest sourced from reference TRBV7-9 and TRBJ2-5, is DTGVSQNPRHKITKRGQNVTFRCDPISEHNRLYWYRQTLGQGPEFLTYFQNEAQLEKSRLLSDRFSAERPKGSFSTLEIQRTEQGDSAMYLCASSLDFGEWETQYFGPGTRLLVL.

The rearrangement uses TRBV2 and TRBJ2-2; 9 bases are shared with TRBD2. This CDR3 spans 15 amino acids. Germline V CDR1 and CDR2: SNHLY, FYNNEI. Trimming removed 10 bases from V and 0 bases from J; junction bases left unmatched: 6. In DNA form, the CDR3 reads TGTGCCACTGGACTAGCGTCTGCGAACACCGGGGAGCTGTTTTTT. As protein: CATGLASANTGELFF. The full variable domain, rest sourced from reference TRBV2 and TRBJ2-2, is EPEVTQTPSHQVTQMGQEVILRCVPISNHLYFYWYRQILGQKVEFLVSFYNNEISEKSEIFDDQFSVERPDGSNFTLKIRSTKLEDSAMYFCATGLASANTGELFFGEGSRLTVL.

Here the CDR3 DNA reads TGTGCCAGCAGTGCCAGACAGGGAGGAAACACTGAAGCTTTCTTT. Residues: CASSARQGGNTEAFF. The chain recombines TRBV25-1 with TRBJ1-1; 7 bases are shared with TRBD1. The length of the CDR3 is 15 residues. V lost 4 bases and J lost 2; bases outside the gene matches: 7. CDR1 is MGHDK and CDR2 is SYGVNS in the germline V gene. Full variable domain (rest looked up from reference TRBV25-1 and TRBJ1-1): EADIYQTPRYLVIGTGKKITLECSQTMGHDKMYWYQQDPGMELHLIHYSYGVNSTEKGDLSSESTVSRIRTEHFPLTLESARPSHTSQYLCASSARQGGNTEAFFGQGTRLTVV.

This clone was counted a single time. The chain carries TRBV30 and TRBJ2-7; TRBD1 matches at 7 bases. CDR3 length: 13 amino acids. Trimming removed 3 bases from V and 5 bases from J; junction bases left unmatched: 7. Germline-derived CDR1 and CDR2 are GTSNPN and SVGIG (reference sequence). CDR3 sequence: CAWSRQGAHEQYF. The CDR3 DNA reads as TGTGCCTGGAGCCGACAGGGTGCGCACGAGCAGTACTTC.

V usage is TRBV29-1 and J usage is TRBJ2-3; 7 bases are shared with TRBD1. With 5 bases clipped from V and 3 bases from J, the junction kept 5 bases outside the gene matches. The germline gives CDR1 SQVTM, CDR2 ANQGSEA. CDR3 size: 13 residues. CDR3 nucleotides: TGCAGCGTTACAAGACAGGGAACAGATACGCAGTATTTT. Amino acid sequence: CSVTRQGTDTQYF.

This clone was seen once. The V call is TRBV19, the J call TRBJ2-7; weak D call: TRBD1 (5 bases). From germline, CDR1 is LNHDA and CDR2 SQIVND (reference sequence). Trimming cost V 0 bases and J 9 bases, with 12 bases left between them. CDR3 length: 13 residues. The CDR3 region is CASSIDTGQVQYF. CDR3 nucleotide sequence: TGTGCCAGTAGTATAGATACAGGCCAGGTGCAGTACTTC.

V gene TRBV12-3 or TRBV12-4 combines with J gene TRBJ1-2; D is possibly TRBD1 (5 bases). The CDR3 loop spans 12 amino acids. Deletions cut 5 bases from V and 8 bases from J, with 12 bases between. The chain's CDR3 is CASSNRTGGYTF. CDR3 in DNA: TGTGCCAGCAGTAACAGGACCGGCGGCTACACCTTC.

The rearrangement uses TRBV5-1 and TRBJ2-7; 12 bases are shared with TRBD2. Germline V gives CDR1 SGHRS, CDR2 YFSETQ. V lost 2 bases to trimming and J lost 2 bases; unmatched junction nucleotides: 8. The CDR3 is made up of 17 amino acids. The CDR3 bases are TGCGCCAGCAGCTTCTCTAGCGGGAGGGCCATCACCTACGAGCAGTACTTC. It encodes CASSFSSGRAITYEQYF.

V and J are TRBV19 and TRBJ2-3; perhaps TRBD2 as D (6 bases). The CDR3 extends over 17 amino acids. V shed 6 bases and J shed 5 bases, with 24 bases lying between them. Germline assignment: CDR1 LNHDA and CDR2 SQIVND (reference sequence). CDR3 region: CASRRQSGGNDGDTQYF. The CDR3 DNA reads TGTGCCAGTAGGAGACAGTCCGGCGGGAACGACGGAGATACGCAGTATTTT.

CDR3 DNA sequence: TGTGCCATCTCGACAGGGATCTATGGCTACACCTTC. It codes for CAISTGIYGYTF. The chain is built from TRBV2 and TRBJ1-2; 7 bases align to TRBD1. Germline assignment: CDR1 SNHLY and CDR2 FYNNEI. The CDR3 totals 12 residues. J was trimmed by 4 bases and V by 10 bases; bases with no gene match: 6.

This clone has just one count. The chain recombines TRBV9 with TRBJ2-7; D remains ambiguous. Germline CDR1 is SGDLS and CDR2 is YYNGEE. Between the trimmed V and J ends, which lost 4 bases and 2 bases, there was a span of 16 bases. The CDR3 runs to 15 residues. CDR3 protein: CASSPRSSHPYEQYF. The CDR3 nucleotides read TGTGCCAGCAGCCCGCGGAGTAGTCACCCCTACGAGCAGTACTTC.

As DNA, the CDR3 is TGTGCCAGCAGCTTCCTTATGAACACTGAAGCTTTCTTT. Protein: CASSFLMNTEAFF. The chain couples TRBV11-3 to TRBJ1-1; D unclear. V lost 3 bases and J 0 bases, leaving 5 bases between the germline ends. The V gene's germline CDR1 is SGHNT and CDR2 YENEEA. The CDR3 covers 13 residues. Supplemented by reference TRBV11-3 and TRBJ1-1, the full variable domain reads EAGVVQSPRYKIIEKKQPVAFWCNPISGHNTLYWYLQNLGQGPELLIRYENEEAVDDSQLPKDRFSAERLKGVDSTLKIQPAELGDSAVYLCASSFLMNTEAFFGQGTRLTVV.

V usage is TRBV10-3 and J usage is TRBJ1-2; no definite D call. Trimming left V 0 bases short and J 4 bases short, with 9 bases between. This CDR3 has 14 residues. Germline V lookup: CDR1 ENHRY, CDR2 SYGVKD. The CDR3 is CAISESERVYGYTF. CDR3 DNA: TGTGCCATCAGTGAGTCCGAAAGAGTCTATGGCTACACCTTC.